The entry that follows covers one T cell receptor (beta chain) sequence. This sample is part of a study of tumor-infiltrating lymphocytes in primary liver carcinoma. From unsorted bulk tissue weighing about 20-32 mg, DNA and RNA were co-extracted. Each tumor was sampled at four poles and its centre. Germline V lookup: CDR1 MDHEN, CDR2 SYDVKM. The CDR3 sequence is 15 residues long. TCR beta cDNA was prepared out of 500 ng total RNA by means of a constant-region primer. Libraries covering TCR beta were generated through three nested multiplex PCR rounds (using a slightly modified ARM-PCR). A C-beta reverse primer and TRBV1-TRBV30 forward primers served in each of the first two PCR rounds, at 9 to 11 cycles apiece. In TCRdb, the multiplex PCR reads were re-called with MiXCR into one record per CDR3 protein. The data show some 25,000 distinct CDR3 sequences, with around three quarters seen just once and approximately 46% held by the top ten.

The genes are TRBV28 and TRBJ2-7; 7 bases are shared with TRBD1. The TCR comes from a man between 40 and 49 years old with primary liver carcinoma and hepatitis B virus infection. Sequences were obtained from liver tumor tissue from sampling region 3. The sample's subset: tumor region T3, left-lateral pole. CDR3 residues: CTNTRAGGRVYEQYF. In DNA form, the CDR3 reads TGTACCAACACTCGGGCAGGGGGTAGAGTATACGAGCAGTACTTC.